The rows below give T cell receptor beta chains drawn from one sample of a study of identical twins. TCRdb re-called the 5' RACE reads through MiXCR, storing one row per CDR3 protein. This repertoire shows around 650,000 distinct CDR3 sequences, about 7% found once; its top ten account for 1.5% to 2%. These data were also reused for a study on yellow fever vaccine responses in identical twins.

What was sequenced was PBMCs. The receptors derive from a woman between 18 and 29 years old in good health. The CDR3 runs from the conserved cysteine through the conserved F or W. D genes are given only for firm matches. A row's size may be missing; if present it is once, few, many or a size class.

DNA | CDR3 | D | V | size | J
TGCGCCAGCAGTCCTAACAGGGCCTTAGAGACCCAGTACTTC | CASSPNRALETQYF | NA | TRBV5-1 | few | TRBJ2-5
TGCGCCAGCAGCTTGGCTCGCGCAGAAAACACAGATACGCAGTATTTT | CASSLARAENTDTQYF | NA | TRBV5-1 | many | TRBJ2-3
TGTGCCAGCAGCCAGAACCTACCGGGACTACAAGACACCCAGTACTTC | CASSQNLPGLQDTQYF | TRBD2 | TRBV3-1 | few | TRBJ2-5
TGCGCCAGCAGCCACGGACAGGGCAATTCTAACTATGGCTACACCTTC | CASSHGQGNSNYGYTF | TRBD1 | TRBV4-1 | few | TRBJ1-2
TGCAGCGTTGACGGGACAGGAAATTCACCCCTCCACTTT | CSVDGTGNSPLHF | TRBD1 | TRBV29-1 | NA | TRBJ1-6
TGCAGTGCCACTAGGGCTGATGCGGGAGGGAATGAGCAGTTCTTC | CSATRADAGGNEQFF | TRBD2 | TRBV20-1 | NA | TRBJ2-1
TGTGCCATCACGCCCGGGCGGGGAAAGACCACTGAAGCTTTCTTT | CAITPGRGKTTEAFF | NA | TRBV10-3 | many | TRBJ1-1
TGTGCCAGCAGTTCCTTAGATAGGAGGACTGAAGCTTTCTTT | CASSSLDRRTEAFF | NA | TRBV27 | many | TRBJ1-1
TGTGCCAGCAGCCGACTAGAGGGCAATGAGCAGTTCTTC | CASSRLEGNEQFF | NA | TRBV6-1 | NA | TRBJ2-1
TGTGCCAGCAGTTTAGGGGATAGGGCGGCAGATACGCAGTATTTT | CASSLGDRAADTQYF | NA | TRBV12-3/TRBV12-4 | many | TRBJ2-3
TGTGCCAGCAGCGTAAATTGGGGCTCCTACAATGAGCAGTTCTTC | CASSVNWGSYNEQFF | NA | TRBV9 | many | TRBJ2-1
TGTGCCTTCAGTTTAGGTACATGGTTGGAAAATAGCAATCAGCCCCAGCATTTT | CAFSLGTWLENSNQPQHF | NA | TRBV2 | NA | TRBJ1-5
TGCGCCAGCAGTGACCAGGGGGGATTGGAGGAGACCCAGTACTTC | CASSDQGGLEETQYF | NA | TRBV10-1 | NA | TRBJ2-5
TGTGCCAGCAGCTTAACAGGAAATACATCACCCCTCCACTTT | CASSLTGNTSPLHF | NA | TRBV7-9 | few | TRBJ1-6
TGTGCCAGCAGTTTCGACCCGGGACTAGCGGGGGGGGGTGAGCAGTTCTTC | CASSFDPGLAGGGEQFF | TRBD2 | TRBV6-5 | NA | TRBJ2-1
TGCAGCGGGAGCGGGGTGAGGGGAGATACGCAGTATTTT | CSGSGVRGDTQYF | TRBD2 | TRBV20-1 | few | TRBJ2-3
TGTGCCATCAGTTCCACCGGGACGGGTAATTCACCCCTCCACTTT | CAISSTGTGNSPLHF | NA | TRBV10-3 | many | TRBJ1-6
TGCGCCAGCAGCCAAGATGAGGGGTCTAAAGCTTTCTTT | CASSQDEGSKAFF | NA | TRBV4-1 | NA | TRBJ1-1
TGTGCCAGCAGCTTGAGGTTTCGTAGCCAGCCCCAGCATTTT | CASSLRFRSQPQHF | NA | TRBV5-6 | few | TRBJ1-5
TGTGCCAGCAGCCCAGGGGAAAACGTAGCTGAGCAGTACTTC | CASSPGENVAEQYF | NA | TRBV6-1 | few | TRBJ2-7
TGTGCCAGCAGCTTGGATCTGTGGCGGGACGGCTACAATGAGCAGTTCTTC | CASSLDLWRDGYNEQFF | NA | TRBV5-5 | many | TRBJ2-1
TGTGCCAGCAGCCAAGACGGGCCCTACGAGCAGTACTTC | CASSQDGPYEQYF | NA | TRBV4-2 | few | TRBJ2-7
TGCGCCAGCAGCCATCGTACAGGGGGGGGTGAAAAACTGTTTTTT | CASSHRTGGGEKLFF | TRBD1 | TRBV4-1 | many | TRBJ1-4
TGTGCCAGCAGCTCCGGACGGTACGAGCAGTACTTC | CASSSGRYEQYF | NA | TRBV7-9 | NA | TRBJ2-7
TGTGCCAGCTCACCAACGGAAGGACTAGCAGGGCAGTTCTTC | CASSPTEGLAGQFF | TRBD2 | TRBV18 | many | TRBJ2-1
TGCAGTGCTACCAGCGGGAGCGGTACCGGGGAGCTGTTTTTT | CSATSGSGTGELFF | TRBD2 | TRBV20-1 | many | TRBJ2-2
TGTGCCATCAGTGAGTCGAAACGGGTAGCTGAAAAACTGTTTTTT | CAISESKRVAEKLFF | NA | TRBV10-3 | NA | TRBJ1-4
TGCAGTGCTAGCTCTAGACTAGCGGGAGTTTACGAGCAGTACTTC | CSASSRLAGVYEQYF | TRBD2 | TRBV20-1 | many | TRBJ2-7
TGCGCCAGCAGCTGGCGGGGGACTGGGGCCAACGTCCTGACTTTC | CASSWRGTGANVLTF | TRBD2 | TRBV5-1 | few | TRBJ2-6
TGTGCTAGTGGTTTCCTCCAAGAGACCCAGTACTTC | CASGFLQETQYF | NA | TRBV12-5 | many | TRBJ2-5
TGCGCCAGCAGCCCCTGGACTAGCGGGAGTGCAGATACGCAGTATTTT | CASSPWTSGSADTQYF | TRBD2 | TRBV5-1 | NA | TRBJ2-3
TGTGCCAGCAGCGCCCAAAACACCGGGGAGCTGTTTTTT | CASSAQNTGELFF | NA | TRBV7-6 | many | TRBJ2-2
TGCGCCAGCAGCTTGAACAGGGGGCCTATGAACACTGAAGCTTTCTTT | CASSLNRGPMNTEAFF | TRBD1 | TRBV5-1 | NA | TRBJ1-1
TGTGCCAGCAGCGTCGAGACCGTAGATACGCAGTATTTT | CASSVETVDTQYF | NA | TRBV9 | NA | TRBJ2-3
TGCAGTGCTTGGAAGGGTGCCGCTGGGGCCAACGTCCTGACTTTC | CSAWKGAAGANVLTF | NA | TRBV20-1 | NA | TRBJ2-6
TGCAGCGTACCGGGACTAGCGGGACCCGACCTAAACATTCAGTACTTC | CSVPGLAGPDLNIQYF | TRBD2 | TRBV29-1 | few | TRBJ2-4
TGCAGCGTTGAAGATCTGGAGGGGACAGGGGGCTCCTACAATGAGCAGTTCTTC | CSVEDLEGTGGSYNEQFF | TRBD1 | TRBV29-1 | few | TRBJ2-1
TGTGCCACCAGTGAAACAGGTTTCTGGTACTTC | CATSETGFWYF | NA | TRBV24-1 | many | TRBJ2-5
TGCGCCAGCAGTGACCGGGACAGCGAAGTAGATACGCAGTATTTT | CASSDRDSEVDTQYF | TRBD1 | TRBV10-1 | many | TRBJ2-3
TGTGCCACCAGCAGAGTGAATCTAGCGGGAGCCGATACGCAGTATTTT | CATSRVNLAGADTQYF | TRBD2 | TRBV15 | few | TRBJ2-3
TGTGCCAGCAGCCTTTGGACAGGCCTAATGAACACTGAAGCTTTCTTT | CASSLWTGLMNTEAFF | TRBD1 | TRBV3-1 | many | TRBJ1-1